This TCR beta chain was captured in a study of blood T cells in healthy people across ages. Trimming left V 4 bases short and J 2 bases short, with 8 bases between. Germline-derived CDR1 and CDR2 are KGHDR and SFDVKD. The CDR3 length is 14 residues. This clonotype was seen more than once but under ten times. Combining a sample-barcoded 5' primer with a J-beta primer mix, a second PCR ran for 7 to 11 cycles. Each CDR3 protein is one row after TCRdb ran MiXCR on the 5' RACE reads. The sample consists of around 1.7 million distinct CDR3 sequences, 28% of them appearing once. The TCR was taken from a woman in her twenties or thirties in good health. Sample: blood. The chain uses TRBV24-1 and TRBJ1-3; no clear D. CDR3 bases: TGTGCCACCAGTGAATGGGAGGCTGGAAACACCATATATTTT. Translation: CATSEWEAGNTIYF.